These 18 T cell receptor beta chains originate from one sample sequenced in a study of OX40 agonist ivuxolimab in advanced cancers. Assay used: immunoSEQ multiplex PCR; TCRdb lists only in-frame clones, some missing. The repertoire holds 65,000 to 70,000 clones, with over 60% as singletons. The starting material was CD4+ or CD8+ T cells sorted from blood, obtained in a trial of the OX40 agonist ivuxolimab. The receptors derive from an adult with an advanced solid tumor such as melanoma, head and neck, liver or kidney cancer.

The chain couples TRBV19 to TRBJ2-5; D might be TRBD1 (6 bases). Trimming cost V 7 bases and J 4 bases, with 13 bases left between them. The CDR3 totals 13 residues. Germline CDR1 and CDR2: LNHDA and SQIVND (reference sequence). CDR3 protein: CASNRDTRETQYF. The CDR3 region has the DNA TGTGCCAGTAACAGGGACACCCGAGAGACCCAGTACTTC.

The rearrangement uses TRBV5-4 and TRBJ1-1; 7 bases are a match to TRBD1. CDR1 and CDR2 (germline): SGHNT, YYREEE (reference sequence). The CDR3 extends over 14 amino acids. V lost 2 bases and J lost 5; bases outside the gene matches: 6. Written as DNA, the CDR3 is TGTGCCAGCAGCTTAGGGGGCGCGGGGACTGAAGCTTTCTTT. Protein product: CASSLGGAGTEAFF.

The CDR3 DNA reads TGTGCCAGCAGCCCTCGGACTAGCGGGAGATACAATGAGCAGTTCTTC. Encoded protein: CASSPRTSGRYNEQFF. This chain links TRBV11-3 with TRBJ2-1, with 13 bases aligning to TRBD2. J gave up 4 bases and V 5 bases, and 5 bases lay outside the gene matches. The CDR3 is made up of 16 amino acids. Germline values: CDR1 SGHNT, CDR2 YENEEA.

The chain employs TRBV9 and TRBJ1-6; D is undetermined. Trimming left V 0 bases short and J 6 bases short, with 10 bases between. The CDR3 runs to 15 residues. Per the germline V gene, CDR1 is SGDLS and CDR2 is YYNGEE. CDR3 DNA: TGTGCCAGCAGCGTAGGAGGCAGTTTTAATTCACCCCTCCACTTT. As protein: CASSVGGSFNSPLHF.

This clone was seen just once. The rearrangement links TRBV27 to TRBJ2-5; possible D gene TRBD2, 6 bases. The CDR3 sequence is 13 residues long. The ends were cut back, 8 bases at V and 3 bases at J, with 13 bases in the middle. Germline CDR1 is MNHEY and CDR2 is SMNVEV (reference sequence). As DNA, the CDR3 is TGTGCCAGCCGGCAATGGGGGGAAGAGACCCAGTACTTC. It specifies CASRQWGEETQYF.

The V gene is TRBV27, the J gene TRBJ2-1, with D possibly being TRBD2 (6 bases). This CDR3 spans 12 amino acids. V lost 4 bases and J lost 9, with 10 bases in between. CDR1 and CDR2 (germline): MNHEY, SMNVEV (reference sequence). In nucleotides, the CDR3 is TGTGCCAGCAGTTGGCTGGGGGGTGAGCAGTTCTTC. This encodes CASSWLGGEQFF.

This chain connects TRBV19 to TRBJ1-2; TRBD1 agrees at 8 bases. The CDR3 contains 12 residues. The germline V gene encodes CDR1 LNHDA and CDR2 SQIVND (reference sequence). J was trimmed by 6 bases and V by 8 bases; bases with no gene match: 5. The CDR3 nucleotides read TGTGCCAGTGCCAGGGGGCAAAATGGCTACACCTTC. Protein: CASARGQNGYTF.

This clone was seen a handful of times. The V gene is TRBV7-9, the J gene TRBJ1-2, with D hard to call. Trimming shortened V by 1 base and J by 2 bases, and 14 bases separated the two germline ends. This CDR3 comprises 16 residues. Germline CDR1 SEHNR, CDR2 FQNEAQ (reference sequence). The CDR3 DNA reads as TGTGCCAGCAGCTTAGTATCGGGCAGCCACAACTATGGCTACACCTTC. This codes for CASSLVSGSHNYGYTF.

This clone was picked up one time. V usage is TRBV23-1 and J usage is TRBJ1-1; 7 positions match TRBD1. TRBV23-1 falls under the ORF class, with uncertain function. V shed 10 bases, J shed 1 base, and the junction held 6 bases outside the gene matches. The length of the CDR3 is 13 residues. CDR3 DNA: TGCGCCACCAGAGACAGGGAGAACACTGAAGCTTTCTTT. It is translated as CATRDRENTEAFF.

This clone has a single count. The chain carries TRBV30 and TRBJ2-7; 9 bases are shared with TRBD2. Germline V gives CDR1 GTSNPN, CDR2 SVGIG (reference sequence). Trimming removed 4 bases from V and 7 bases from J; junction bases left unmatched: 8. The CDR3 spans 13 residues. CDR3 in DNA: TGTGCCTGGAAGGCGGGAGGGCCTGGAGAGCAGTACTTC. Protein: CAWKAGGPGEQYF.

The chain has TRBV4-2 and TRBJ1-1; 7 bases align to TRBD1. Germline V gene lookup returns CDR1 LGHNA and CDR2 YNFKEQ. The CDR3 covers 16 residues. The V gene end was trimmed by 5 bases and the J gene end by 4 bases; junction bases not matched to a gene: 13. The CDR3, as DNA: TGTGCCAGCAGCGAAGGGAGGGGGCGACCCTTCACTGAAGCTTTCTTT. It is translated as CASSEGRGRPFTEAFF.

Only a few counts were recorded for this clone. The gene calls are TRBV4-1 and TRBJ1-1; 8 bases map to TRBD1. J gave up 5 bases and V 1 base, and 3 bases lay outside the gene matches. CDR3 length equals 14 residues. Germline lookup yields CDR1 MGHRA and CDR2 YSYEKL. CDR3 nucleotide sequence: TGCGCCAGCAGCCAAGCGGACAGGGCTACTGAAGCTTTCTTT. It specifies CASSQADRATEAFF.

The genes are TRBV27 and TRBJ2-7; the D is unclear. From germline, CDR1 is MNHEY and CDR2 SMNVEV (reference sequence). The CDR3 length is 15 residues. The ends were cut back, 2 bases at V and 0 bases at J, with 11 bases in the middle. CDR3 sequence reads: CASSLEPRASYEQYF. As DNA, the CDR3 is TGTGCCAGCAGTTTAGAACCCCGGGCCTCCTACGAGCAGTACTTC.

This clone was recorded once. The CDR3 region has the DNA TGCGCCAGCAGCTTGGGGCTCTACACAGATACGCAGTATTTT. This translates into CASSLGLYTDTQYF. The chain is built from TRBV5-1 and TRBJ2-3; D not certain. The CDR3 length is 14 residues. Trimming took 0 bases from V and 2 from J, leaving 7 bases between them. The germline gives CDR1 SGHRS, CDR2 YFSETQ.

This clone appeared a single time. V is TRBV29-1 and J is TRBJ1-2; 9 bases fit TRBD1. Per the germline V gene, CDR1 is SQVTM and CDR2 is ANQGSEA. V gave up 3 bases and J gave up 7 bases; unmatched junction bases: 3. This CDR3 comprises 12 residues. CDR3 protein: CSVEDRGGGYTF. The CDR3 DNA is TGCAGCGTTGAGGACAGGGGTGGTGGCTACACCTTC.

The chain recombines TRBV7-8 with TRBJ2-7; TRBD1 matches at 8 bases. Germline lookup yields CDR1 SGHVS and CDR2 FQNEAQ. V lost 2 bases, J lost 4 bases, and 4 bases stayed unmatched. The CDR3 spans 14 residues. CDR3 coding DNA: TGTGCCAGCAGCTTAAGGACAGGGCGGTACGAGCAGTACTTC. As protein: CASSLRTGRYEQYF.

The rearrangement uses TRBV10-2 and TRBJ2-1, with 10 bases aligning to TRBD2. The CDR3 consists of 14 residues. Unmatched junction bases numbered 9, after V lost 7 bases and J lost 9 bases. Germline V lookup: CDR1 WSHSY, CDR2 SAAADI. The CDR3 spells CASNLAGASPEQFF. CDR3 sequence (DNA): TGCGCCAGCAATCTAGCGGGAGCGTCCCCTGAGCAGTTCTTC.

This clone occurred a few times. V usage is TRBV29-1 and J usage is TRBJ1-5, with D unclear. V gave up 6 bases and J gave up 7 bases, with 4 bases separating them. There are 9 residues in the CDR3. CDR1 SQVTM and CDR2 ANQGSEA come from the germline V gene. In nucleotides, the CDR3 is TGCAGCGTGGACCAGCCCCAGCATTTT. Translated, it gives CSVDQPQHF.